The 5 T cell receptor beta chains below all came from one sample that was sequenced in a study of T-cell memory formation after mild COVID-19. TCRdb reprocessed the 5' RACE reads with MiXCR, giving one entry per CDR3 protein. The repertoire includes roughly 130,000 distinct CDR3 sequences, approximately 15% of them detected once, and approximately 5.5% sits in the top ten. The sample comprised PBMCs or a T cell subset sorted from them (not recorded which). The receptors here all came from a man aged 18 to 29 who had mild COVID-19 (a few samples of this study predate the infection). Cell type and time point are not known.

This chain's CDR3 is CSARERGPTGELFF. The CDR3 nucleotides are TGCAGTGCTAGAGAGCGGGGACCAACCGGGGAGCTGTTTTTT. This chain uses TRBV20-1 with TRBJ2-2; D is perhaps TRBD2 (6 bases). The germline V gene encodes CDR1 DFQATT and CDR2 SNEGSKA (reference sequence). There are 14 residues in the CDR3. V lost 0 bases, J lost 5 bases, and 10 bases lay in between.

The chain is built from TRBV11-2 and TRBJ2-7; the match to TRBD1 covers 7 bases. V trimming: 5 bases; J trimming: 6 bases; junction bases outside the gene matches: 10. CDR1 is SGHAT, CDR2 FQNNGV, per germline. This CDR3 has 14 residues. DNA of the CDR3: TGTGCCAGCAGCCTTGACAGGGTTAACTCCGAGCAGTACGTC. Its translation is CASSLDRVNSEQYV.

This clonotype was seen at least ten times. The chain has TRBV5-1 and TRBJ2-7, with 7 bases that match TRBD1. The length of the CDR3 is 13 residues. V trimming: 0 bases; J trimming: 6 bases; junction bases outside the gene matches: 3. Germline values: CDR1 SGHRS, CDR2 YFSETQ. The CDR3 nucleotides read TGCGCCAGCAGCTTGGGACAGGGCGCCGAGCAGTACGTC. As protein: CASSLGQGAEQYV.

This clonotype was recorded a few times. The genes are TRBV11-2 and TRBJ2-7; 10 bases fit TRBD1. CDR1 is SGHAT and CDR2 is FQNNGV in the germline V gene. The V segment lost 4 bases and the J segment 6 bases; nucleotides outside the gene matches: 3. The CDR3 spans 13 residues. The CDR3 DNA sequence: TGTGCCAGCAGCTCGGGACAGGGGAGCGAGCAGTACGTC. Residues: CASSSGQGSEQYV.

This CDR3 is CASRPPAVNTGELFF. The CDR3 nucleotides read TGTGCCAGCAGGCCCCCCGCGGTAAACACCGGGGAGCTGTTTTTT. This sequence joins TRBV7-9 and TRBJ2-2; no clear D. Trimming took 6 bases from V and 2 from J, leaving 13 bases between them. The CDR3 extends over 15 amino acids. Germline V gene lookup returns CDR1 SEHNR and CDR2 FQNEAQ (reference sequence).